Each of the 17 T cell receptor beta chains below was sequenced from the same sample in a study of cytomegalovirus exposure and HLA in healthy donors. Primers: 60 Vbeta forward and 13 Jbeta reverse. The table came from immunoSEQ multiplex PCR; TCRdb's copy has only in-frame clones and leaves some out. The sample contains under 300,000 clones, about four fifths of which appear only once. The material sequenced was PBMCs. The receptors originated from a woman aged 40 to 50 in good health and CMV-seropositive.

The chain couples TRBV10-3 to TRBJ2-5; 7 nucleotides match TRBD1. Losses at the gene ends were 10 bases for V and 5 bases for J; bases not matched to a gene: 7. The CDR3 is made up of 12 amino acids. Per germline, CDR1 ENHRY and CDR2 SYGVKD. This CDR3 is CATRQGSETQYF. CDR3 nucleotide sequence: TGTGCCACAAGACAGGGATCCGAGACCCAGTACTTC.

V is TRBV7-9 and J is TRBJ2-1; perhaps TRBD2 as D (6 bases). This CDR3 comprises 14 residues. Deletions cut 6 bases from V and 8 bases from J, with 17 bases between. Germline V gene lookup returns CDR1 SEHNR and CDR2 FQNEAQ (reference sequence). The CDR3 loop reads CASRPGTSIHEQFF. CDR3 DNA: TGTGCCAGCAGGCCCGGGACTTCCATCCATGAGCAGTTCTTC.

The sample holds a few counts of this clone. The chain recombines TRBV23-1 with TRBJ2-2, with 9 positions matching TRBD1. TRBV23-1 counts as an open reading frame of uncertain function. The trim removed 6 bases at V and 5 bases at J, leaving 7 bases unmatched. There are 15 residues in the CDR3. The DNA for the CDR3 is TGCGCCAGCAGCACCGGGACAGGGTTTACCGGGGAGCTGTTTTTT. Translation: CASSTGTGFTGELFF.

This chain uses TRBV5-4 with TRBJ2-2; D remains ambiguous. V was pared by 4 bases and J by 5 bases, with 12 bases between. Germline V gene lookup returns CDR1 SGHNT and CDR2 YYREEE (reference sequence). The CDR3 length is 14 residues. The CDR3, as DNA: TGTGCCAGCAGCACCGGTAGTAAAACCGGGGAGCTGTTTTTT. It yields the protein CASSTGSKTGELFF.

The chain links TRBV7-2 to TRBJ1-2; 9 bases agree with TRBD1. V shed 0 bases, J shed 4 bases, and the junction held 3 bases outside the gene matches. The CDR3 has 15 amino acids. The germline gives CDR1 SGHTA, CDR2 FQGNSA. The DNA of the CDR3 is TGTGCCAGCAGCTTAGCGATGACAGGGGGCTATGGCTACACCTTC. It translates to CASSLAMTGGYGYTF. Combining the CDR3 with reference TRBV7-2 and TRBJ1-2 gives the whole variable domain GAGVSQSPSNKVTEKGKDVELRCDPISGHTALYWYRQSLGQGLEFLIYFQGNSAPDKSGLPSDRFSAERTGGSVSTLTIQRTQQEDSAVYLCASSLAMTGGYGYTFGSGTRLTVV.

This clone was counted a single time. The chain has TRBV5-6 and TRBJ2-3; weak D call: TRBD2 (5 bases). Germline-derived CDR1 and CDR2 are SGHDT and YYEEEE. The ends were cut back, 2 bases at V and 1 base at J, with 11 bases in the middle. This CDR3 contains 15 residues. CDR3 amino acids: CASSFAGGGTDTQYF. In DNA form, the CDR3 reads TGTGCCAGCAGCTTCGCGGGTGGGGGCACAGATACGCAGTATTTT.

The chain combines TRBV6-1 with TRBJ2-1; TRBD2 matches 11 bases. This CDR3 is 16 amino acids long. Germline CDR1 and CDR2: MNHNS and SASEGT. Trimming cost V 0 bases and J 6 bases; bases outside gene matches: 4. CDR3 DNA: TGTGCCAGCAGTGAAGCTGGGACTAGCGGTCTCAATGAGCAGTTCTTC. It yields the protein CASSEAGTSGLNEQFF.

The V gene is TRBV7-9, the J gene TRBJ2-3, with 10 bases lining up with TRBD1. There are 14 residues in the CDR3. In germline, CDR1 is SEHNR, CDR2 FQNEAQ (reference sequence). V gave up 4 bases and J gave up 4 bases; unmatched junction bases: 2. CDR3 nucleotide sequence: TGTGCCAGCAGCTGGGGGACAGGGGCAGATACGCAGTATTTT. Protein: CASSWGTGADTQYF.

V usage is TRBV5-4 and J usage is TRBJ2-7; 11 nucleotides align to TRBD2. Germline V gene sequence: CDR1 SGHNT, CDR2 YYREEE (reference sequence). V lost 4 bases, J lost 5 bases, and 8 bases stayed unmatched. There are 15 residues in the CDR3. The DNA for the CDR3 is TGTGCCAGCAGCCGGCCCACTAGCGGGAGACACGAGCAGTACTTC. It codes for CASSRPTSGRHEQYF.

V gene TRBV5-4 combines with J gene TRBJ2-2; possibly TRBD2 for D (6 bases). With 4 bases removed from V and 1 base from J, the gap between germline ends came to 11 bases. This CDR3 comprises 15 residues. Germline loops: CDR1 SGHNT, CDR2 YYREEE (reference sequence). DNA for the CDR3: TGTGCCAGCAGCCCCTGGGAGGAGAACACCGGGGAGCTGTTTTTT. This sequence encodes CASSPWEENTGELFF.

V and J are TRBV30 and TRBJ2-7; 7 bases match TRBD1. The CDR3 is 14 amino acids. Germline CDR1 is GTSNPN and CDR2 is SVGIG (reference sequence). J was trimmed by 1 base and V by 2 bases; bases with no gene match: 5. In nucleotides, the CDR3 is TGTGCCTGGAGTACTTGGGACAGTTCCTACGAGCAGTACTTC. Translation: CAWSTWDSSYEQYF.

Details on this clone: At one end the junction does not follow the germline gene, possibly because of a read error. The chain has TRBV28 and TRBJ2-2; the match to TRBD2 covers 8 bases. CDR3 size: 12 residues. CDR1 MDHEN and CDR2 SYDVKM come from the germline V gene. As DNA, the CDR3 is TGCCTCAGCGGGAGACACACCGGGGAGCTGTTTTTT. Translating gives CLSGRHTGELFF.

This sequence joins TRBV7-8 and TRBJ2-5; 7 positions agree with TRBD1. The length of the CDR3 is 16 residues. The V segment lost 1 base and the J segment 3 bases; nucleotides outside the gene matches: 8. Germline CDR1 and CDR2: SGHVS and FQNEAQ. In DNA, the CDR3 is TGTGCCAGCAGCTTAGAGGGGGCGCGAGAGGAAGAGACCCAGTACTTC. Translating it yields CASSLEGAREEETQYF. The variable domain in full, completed from reference TRBV7-8 and TRBJ2-5, reads GAGVSQSPRYKVAKRGQDVALRCDPISGHVSLFWYQQALGQGPEFLTYFQNEAQLDKSGLPSDRFFAERPEGSVSTLKIQRTQQEDSAVYLCASSLEGAREEETQYFGPGTRLLVL.

This clone was seen a few times. The V call is TRBV19, the J call TRBJ1-2; 7 nucleotides agree with TRBD1. This CDR3 has 14 residues. After removal of 3 bases from V and 4 bases from J, the junction contained 5 bases not matched to a gene. From germline, CDR1 is LNHDA and CDR2 SQIVND (reference sequence). CDR3 protein: CASSMTGPAYGYTF. CDR3 bases: TGTGCCAGTAGTATGACAGGGCCTGCCTATGGCTACACCTTC.

This chain joins TRBV7-2 and TRBJ2-2; no reliable D call. The CDR3 spans 13 residues. Germline-derived CDR1 and CDR2 are SGHTA and FQGNSA. V lost 5 bases to trimming and J lost 7 bases, with 11 bases between them. The CDR3: CASSPRRNGELFF. CDR3 nucleotides: TGTGCCAGCAGCCCCCGGAGAAACGGGGAGCTGTTTTTT.

The chain couples TRBV28 to TRBJ2-6; D gene ambiguous. The germline V gene encodes CDR1 MDHEN and CDR2 SYDVKM. The CDR3 length is 18 residues. V was trimmed by 2 bases and J by 2 bases, leaving 16 bases between them. In DNA form, the CDR3 reads TGTGCCAGCAGTTTAACGGCGGTCCCTTGGGCTGGGGCCAACGTCCTGACTTTC. Protein product: CASSLTAVPWAGANVLTF. Drawing the rest from reference TRBV28 and TRBJ2-6, the complete variable domain is DVKVTQSSRYLVKRTGEKVFLECVQDMDHENMFWYRQDPGLGLRLIYFSYDVKMKEKGDIPEGYSVSREKKERFSLILESASTNQTSMYLCASSLTAVPWAGANVLTFGAGSRLTVL.

The rearrangement uses TRBV10-1 and TRBJ2-6; unclear D gene. V lost 2 bases and J lost 2, with 10 bases in between. Per the germline V gene, CDR1 is WNHNN and CDR2 is SYGVQD (reference sequence). This CDR3 region has 16 residues. CDR3 bases: TGCGCCAGCAGTGAGGGAGAAGGTCCTGGGGCCAACGTCCTGACTTTC. It specifies CASSEGEGPGANVLTF.